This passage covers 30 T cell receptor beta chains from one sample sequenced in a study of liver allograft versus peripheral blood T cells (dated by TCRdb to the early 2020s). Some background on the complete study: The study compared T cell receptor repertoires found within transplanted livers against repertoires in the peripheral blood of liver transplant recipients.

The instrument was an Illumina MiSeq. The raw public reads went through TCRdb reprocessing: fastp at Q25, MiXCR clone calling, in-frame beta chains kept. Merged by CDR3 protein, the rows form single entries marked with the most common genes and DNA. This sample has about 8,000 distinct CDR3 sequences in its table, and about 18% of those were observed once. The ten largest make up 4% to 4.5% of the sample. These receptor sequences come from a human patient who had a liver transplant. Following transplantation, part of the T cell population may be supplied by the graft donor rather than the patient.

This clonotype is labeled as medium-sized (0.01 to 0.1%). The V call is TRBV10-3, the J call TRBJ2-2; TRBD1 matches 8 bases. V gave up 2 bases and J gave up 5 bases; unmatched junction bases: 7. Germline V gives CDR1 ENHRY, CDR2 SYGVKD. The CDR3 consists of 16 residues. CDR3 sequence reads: CAISEEQGGGTGELFF. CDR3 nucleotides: TGTGCCATCAGTGAGGAACAGGGGGGAGGAACCGGGGAGCTGTTTTTT.

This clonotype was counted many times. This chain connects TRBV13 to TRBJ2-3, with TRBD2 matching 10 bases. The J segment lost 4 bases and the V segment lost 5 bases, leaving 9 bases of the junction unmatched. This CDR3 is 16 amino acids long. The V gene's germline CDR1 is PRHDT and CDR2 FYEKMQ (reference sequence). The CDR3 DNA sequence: TGTGCCAGCAGCCCCCGCCTAGCGGGAGCTTCAGATACGCAGTATTTT. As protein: CASSPRLAGASDTQYF. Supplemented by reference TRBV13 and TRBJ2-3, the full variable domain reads AAGVIQSPRHLIKEKRETATLKCYPIPRHDTVYWYQQGPGQDPQFLISFYEKMQSDKGSIPDRFSAQQFSDYHSELNMSSLELGDSALYFCASSPRLAGASDTQYFGPGTRLTVL.

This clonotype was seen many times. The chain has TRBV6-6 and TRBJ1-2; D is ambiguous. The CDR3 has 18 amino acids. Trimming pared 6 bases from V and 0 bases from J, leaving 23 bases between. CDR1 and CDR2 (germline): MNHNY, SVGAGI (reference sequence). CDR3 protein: CASRDRGVRTLSNYGYTF. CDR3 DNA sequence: TGTGCCAGCAGGGACCGCGGCGTGAGGACCCTTTCTAACTATGGCTACACCTTC.

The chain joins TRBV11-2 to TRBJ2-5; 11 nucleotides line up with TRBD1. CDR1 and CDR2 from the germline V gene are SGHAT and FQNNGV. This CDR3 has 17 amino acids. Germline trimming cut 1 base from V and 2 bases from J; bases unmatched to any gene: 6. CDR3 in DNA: TGTGCCAGCAGCTTAGGGTCCGGGACAGGGGGGCAAGAGACCCAGTACTTC. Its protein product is CASSLGSGTGGQETQYF.

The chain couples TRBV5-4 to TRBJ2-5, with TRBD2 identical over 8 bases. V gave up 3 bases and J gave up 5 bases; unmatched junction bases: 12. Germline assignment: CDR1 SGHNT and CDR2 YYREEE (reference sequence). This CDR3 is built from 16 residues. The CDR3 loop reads CASSYTGLVKGETQYF. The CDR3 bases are TGTGCCAGCAGCTACACGGGACTAGTCAAGGGGGAGACCCAGTACTTC.

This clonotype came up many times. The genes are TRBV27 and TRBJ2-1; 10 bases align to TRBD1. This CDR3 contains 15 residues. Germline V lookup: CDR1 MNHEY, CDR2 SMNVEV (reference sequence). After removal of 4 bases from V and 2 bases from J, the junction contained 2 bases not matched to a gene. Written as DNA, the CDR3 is TGTGCCAGCAGTTGGGACAGGGGACCCTACAATGAGCAGTTCTTC. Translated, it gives CASSWDRGPYNEQFF.

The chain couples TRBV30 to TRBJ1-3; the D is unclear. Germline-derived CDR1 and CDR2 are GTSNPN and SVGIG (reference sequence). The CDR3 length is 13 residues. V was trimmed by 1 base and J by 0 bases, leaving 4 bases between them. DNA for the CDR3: TGTGCCTGGAGTGGGAGCTCTGGAAACACCATATATTTT. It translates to CAWSGSSGNTIYF.

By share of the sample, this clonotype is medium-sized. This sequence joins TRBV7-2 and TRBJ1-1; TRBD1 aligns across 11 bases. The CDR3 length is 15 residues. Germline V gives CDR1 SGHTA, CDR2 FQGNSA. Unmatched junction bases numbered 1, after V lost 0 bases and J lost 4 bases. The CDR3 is CASSLAGTGGTEAFF. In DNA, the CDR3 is TGTGCCAGCAGCTTAGCCGGGACAGGGGGCACTGAAGCTTTCTTT.

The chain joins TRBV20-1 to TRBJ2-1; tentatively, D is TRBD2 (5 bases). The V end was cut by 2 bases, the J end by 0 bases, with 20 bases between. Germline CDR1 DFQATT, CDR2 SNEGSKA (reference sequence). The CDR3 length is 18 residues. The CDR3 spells CSARRAAGLLSSYNEQFF. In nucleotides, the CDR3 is TGCAGTGCTAGAAGGGCCGCGGGTCTCCTGAGCTCCTACAATGAGCAGTTCTTC.

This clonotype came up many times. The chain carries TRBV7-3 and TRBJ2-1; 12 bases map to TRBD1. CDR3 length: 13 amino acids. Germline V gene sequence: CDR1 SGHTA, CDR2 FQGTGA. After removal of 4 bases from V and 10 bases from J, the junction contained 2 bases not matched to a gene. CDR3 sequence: CASSYGTGGEQFF. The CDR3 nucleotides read TGTGCCAGCAGCTACGGGACAGGGGGCGAGCAGTTCTTC.

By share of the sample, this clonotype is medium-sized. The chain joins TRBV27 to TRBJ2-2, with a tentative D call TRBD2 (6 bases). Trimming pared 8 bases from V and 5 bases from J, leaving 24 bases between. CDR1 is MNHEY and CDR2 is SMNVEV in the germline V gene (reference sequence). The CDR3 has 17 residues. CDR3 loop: CASSRGVRGGETGELFF. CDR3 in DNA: TGTGCCAGCTCCCGAGGCGTGAGAGGAGGGGAAACCGGGGAGCTGTTTTTT.

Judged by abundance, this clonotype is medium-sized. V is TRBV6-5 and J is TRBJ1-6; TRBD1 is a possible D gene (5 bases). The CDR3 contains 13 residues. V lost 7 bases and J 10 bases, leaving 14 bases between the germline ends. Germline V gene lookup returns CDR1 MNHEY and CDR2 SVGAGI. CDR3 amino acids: CASNMQGGSPLHF. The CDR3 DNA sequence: TGTGCCAGCAACATGCAGGGAGGCTCACCCCTCCACTTT.

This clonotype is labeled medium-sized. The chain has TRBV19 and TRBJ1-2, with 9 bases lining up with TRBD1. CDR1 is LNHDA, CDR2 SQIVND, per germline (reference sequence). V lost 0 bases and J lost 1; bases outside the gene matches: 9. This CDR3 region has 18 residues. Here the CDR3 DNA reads TGTGCCAGTAGTATAGACGTAACCGGACAGGGGATTAACTATGGCTACACCTTC. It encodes CASSIDVTGQGINYGYTF.

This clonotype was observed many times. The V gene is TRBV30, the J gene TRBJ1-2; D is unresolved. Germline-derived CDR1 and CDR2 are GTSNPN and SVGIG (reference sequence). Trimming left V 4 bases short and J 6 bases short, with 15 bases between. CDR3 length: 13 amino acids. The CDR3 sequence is CAWKPQGFDGYTF. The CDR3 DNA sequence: TGTGCCTGGAAACCACAAGGTTTCGATGGCTACACCTTC.

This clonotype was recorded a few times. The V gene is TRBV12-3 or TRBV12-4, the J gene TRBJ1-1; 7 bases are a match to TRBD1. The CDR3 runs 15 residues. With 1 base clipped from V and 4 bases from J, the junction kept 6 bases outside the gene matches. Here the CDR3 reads CASSLGQGIGTEAFF. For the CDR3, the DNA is TGTGCCAGCAGTTTAGGACAGGGAATAGGCACTGAAGCTTTCTTT.

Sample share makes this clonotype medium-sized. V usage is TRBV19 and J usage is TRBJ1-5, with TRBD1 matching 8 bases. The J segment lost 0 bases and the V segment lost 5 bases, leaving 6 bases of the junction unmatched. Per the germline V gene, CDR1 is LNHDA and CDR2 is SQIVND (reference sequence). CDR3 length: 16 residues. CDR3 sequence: CASSPWTGNSNQPQHF. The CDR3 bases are TGTGCCAGTAGTCCCTGGACAGGGAATAGCAATCAGCCCCAGCATTTT.

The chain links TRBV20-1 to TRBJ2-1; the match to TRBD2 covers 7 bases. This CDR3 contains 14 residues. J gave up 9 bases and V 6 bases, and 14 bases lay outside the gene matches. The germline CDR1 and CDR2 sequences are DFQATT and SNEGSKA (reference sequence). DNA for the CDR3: TGCAGTGCCCCCCTGGCGGGAGTAGGTAGTGAGCAGTTCTTC. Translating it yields CSAPLAGVGSEQFF.

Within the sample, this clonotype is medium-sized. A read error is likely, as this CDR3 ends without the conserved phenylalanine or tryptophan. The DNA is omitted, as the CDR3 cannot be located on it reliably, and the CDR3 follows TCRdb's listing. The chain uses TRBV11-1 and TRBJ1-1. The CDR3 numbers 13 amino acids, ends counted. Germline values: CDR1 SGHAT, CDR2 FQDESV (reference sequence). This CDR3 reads CASTPRMGSVILL.

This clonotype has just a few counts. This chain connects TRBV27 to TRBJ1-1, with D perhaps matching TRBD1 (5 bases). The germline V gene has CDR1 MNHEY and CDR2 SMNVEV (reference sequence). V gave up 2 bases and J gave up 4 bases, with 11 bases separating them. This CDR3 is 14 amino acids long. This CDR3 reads CASSLMGGTTEAFF. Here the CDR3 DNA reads TGTGCCAGCAGTTTAATGGGGGGGACCACTGAAGCTTTCTTT.

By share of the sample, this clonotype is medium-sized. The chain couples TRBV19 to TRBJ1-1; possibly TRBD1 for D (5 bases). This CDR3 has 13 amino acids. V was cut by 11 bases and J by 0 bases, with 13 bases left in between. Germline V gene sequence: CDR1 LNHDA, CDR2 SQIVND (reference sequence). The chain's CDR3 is CAAMGRVNTEAFF. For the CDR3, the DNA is TGTGCCGCTATGGGCAGGGTGAACACTGAAGCTTTCTTT.

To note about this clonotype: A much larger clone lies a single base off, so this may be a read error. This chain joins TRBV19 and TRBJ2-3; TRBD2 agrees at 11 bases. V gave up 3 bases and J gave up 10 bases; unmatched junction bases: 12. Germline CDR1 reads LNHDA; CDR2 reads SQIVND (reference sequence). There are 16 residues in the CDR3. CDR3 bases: TGTGCCAGTAGTATCCCGGATAGCGGGGGGGTCCAGGCGCAGTATTTT. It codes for CASSIPDSGGVQAQYF.

DNA for the CDR3: TGTGCCAGCATACGAGGTTCTCCCTACGAGCAGTACTTC. Translating it yields CASIRGSPYEQYF. V usage is TRBV28 and J usage is TRBJ2-7; D unresolved. The CDR3 totals 13 residues. V was trimmed by 7 bases and J by 2 bases, leaving 12 bases between them. CDR1 and CDR2 (germline): MDHEN, SYDVKM.

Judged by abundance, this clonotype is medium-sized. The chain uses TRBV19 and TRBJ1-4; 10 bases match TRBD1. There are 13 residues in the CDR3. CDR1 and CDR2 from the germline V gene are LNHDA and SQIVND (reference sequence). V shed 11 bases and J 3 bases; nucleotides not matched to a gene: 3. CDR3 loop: CAVGTGANEKLFF. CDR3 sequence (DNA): TGTGCCGTTGGGACAGGGGCTAATGAAAAACTGTTTTTT.

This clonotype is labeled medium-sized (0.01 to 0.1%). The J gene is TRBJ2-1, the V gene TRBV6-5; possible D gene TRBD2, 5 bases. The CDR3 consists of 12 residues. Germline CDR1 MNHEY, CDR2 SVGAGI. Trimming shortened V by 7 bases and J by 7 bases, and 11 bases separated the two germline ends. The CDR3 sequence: CASTRERNEQFF. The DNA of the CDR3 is TGTGCCAGCACGAGGGAGAGGAATGAGCAGTTCTTC.

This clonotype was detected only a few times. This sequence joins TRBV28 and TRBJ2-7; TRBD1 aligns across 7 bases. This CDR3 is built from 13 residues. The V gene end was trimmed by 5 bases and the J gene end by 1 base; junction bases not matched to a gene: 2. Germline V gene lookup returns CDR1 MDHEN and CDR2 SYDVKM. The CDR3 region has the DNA TGTGCCAGCAGTCCGGGACAGTCCTACGAGCAGTACTTC. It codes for CASSPGQSYEQYF.

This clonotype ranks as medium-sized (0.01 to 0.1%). CDR3: CAISESDGRDTEAFF. CDR3 DNA sequence: TGTGCCATCAGTGAGTCGGACGGTAGGGACACTGAAGCTTTCTTT. The V call is TRBV10-3, the J call TRBJ1-1; the D is unclear. V dropped 0 bases and J dropped 3 bases, with 11 bases sitting between them. In germline, CDR1 is ENHRY, CDR2 SYGVKD. There are 15 residues in the CDR3.

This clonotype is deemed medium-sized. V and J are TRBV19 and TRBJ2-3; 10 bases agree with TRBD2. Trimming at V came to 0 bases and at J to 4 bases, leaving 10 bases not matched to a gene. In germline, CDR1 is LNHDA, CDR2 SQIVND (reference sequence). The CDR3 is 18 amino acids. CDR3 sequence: CASSIDAASGGLPDTQYF. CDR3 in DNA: TGTGCCAGTAGTATAGATGCGGCTAGCGGGGGCCTGCCAGATACGCAGTATTTT. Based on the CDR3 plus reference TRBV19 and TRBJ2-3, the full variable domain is DGGITQSPKYLFRKEGQNVTLSCEQNLNHDAMYWYRQDPGQGLRLIYYSQIVNDFQKGDIAEGYSVSREKKESFPLTVTSAQKNPTAFYLCASSIDAASGGLPDTQYFGPGTRLTVL.

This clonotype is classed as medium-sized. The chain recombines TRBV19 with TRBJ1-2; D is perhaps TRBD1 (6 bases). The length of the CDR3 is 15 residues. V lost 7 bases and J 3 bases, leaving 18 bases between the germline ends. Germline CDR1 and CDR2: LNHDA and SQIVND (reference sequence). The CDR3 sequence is CASNRGAGEYYGYTF. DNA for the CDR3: TGTGCCAGTAATCGGGGGGCAGGGGAGTACTATGGCTACACCTTC.

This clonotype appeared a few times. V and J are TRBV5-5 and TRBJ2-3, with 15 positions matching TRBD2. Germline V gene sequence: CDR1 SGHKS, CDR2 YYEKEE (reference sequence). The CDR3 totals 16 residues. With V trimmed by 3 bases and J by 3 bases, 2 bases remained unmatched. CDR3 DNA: TGTGCCAGCAGCTGGGGACTAGCGGGGGGTACAGATACGCAGTATTTT. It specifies CASSWGLAGGTDTQYF.

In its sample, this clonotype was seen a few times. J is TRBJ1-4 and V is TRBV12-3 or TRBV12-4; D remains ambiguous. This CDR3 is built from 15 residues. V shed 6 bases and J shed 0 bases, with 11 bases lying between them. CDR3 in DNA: TGTGCCAGCAGGATCTTGCCTGCAACTAATGAAAAACTGTTTTTT. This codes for CASRILPATNEKLFF.